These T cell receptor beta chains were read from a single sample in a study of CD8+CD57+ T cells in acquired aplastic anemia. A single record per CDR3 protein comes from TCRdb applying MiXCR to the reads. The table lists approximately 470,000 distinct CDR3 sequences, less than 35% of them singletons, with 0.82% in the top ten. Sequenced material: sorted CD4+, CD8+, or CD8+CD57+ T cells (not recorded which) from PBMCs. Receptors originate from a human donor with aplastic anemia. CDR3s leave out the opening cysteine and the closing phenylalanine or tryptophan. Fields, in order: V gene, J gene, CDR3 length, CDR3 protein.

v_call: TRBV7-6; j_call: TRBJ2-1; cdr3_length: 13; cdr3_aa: ASSLGAGGHNEQF
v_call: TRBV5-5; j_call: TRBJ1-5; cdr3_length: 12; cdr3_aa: ASSPVGGGQPQH
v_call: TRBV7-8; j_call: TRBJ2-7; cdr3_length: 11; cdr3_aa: ASGYLMGHEQY
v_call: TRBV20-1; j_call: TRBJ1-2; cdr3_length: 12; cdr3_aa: SARGTRGTGGYT
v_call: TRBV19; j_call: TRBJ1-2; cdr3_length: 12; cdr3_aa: ASERDRKNYGYT
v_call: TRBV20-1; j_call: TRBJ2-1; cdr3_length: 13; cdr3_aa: SASYGSSSYNEQF
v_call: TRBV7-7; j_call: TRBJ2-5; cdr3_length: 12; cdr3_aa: AGSLASGTETQY
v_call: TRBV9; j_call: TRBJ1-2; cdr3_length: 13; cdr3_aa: ASSEGTTQFYGYT
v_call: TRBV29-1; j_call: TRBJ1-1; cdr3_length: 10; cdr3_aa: SVDGLNTEAF
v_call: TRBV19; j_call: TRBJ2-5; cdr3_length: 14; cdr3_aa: ASSIWGLADQETQY
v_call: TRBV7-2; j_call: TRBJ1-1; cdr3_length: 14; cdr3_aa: ASSPATGKSTAEAF
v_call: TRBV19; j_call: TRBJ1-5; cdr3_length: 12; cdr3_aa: ASSIGGRNQPQH
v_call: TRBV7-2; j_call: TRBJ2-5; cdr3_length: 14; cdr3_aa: ASSAGLAGFQETQY
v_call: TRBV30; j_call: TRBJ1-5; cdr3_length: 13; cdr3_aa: AWSPTDLSNQPQH
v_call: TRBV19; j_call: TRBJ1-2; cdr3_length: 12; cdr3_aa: ASSMGRIGYGYT
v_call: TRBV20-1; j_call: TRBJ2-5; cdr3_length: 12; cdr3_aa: SARDNRGPETQY
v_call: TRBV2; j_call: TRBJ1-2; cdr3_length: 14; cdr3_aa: ASSEAGRLFTYGYT
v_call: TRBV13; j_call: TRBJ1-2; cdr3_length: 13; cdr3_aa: ASTPTTGSLYGYT
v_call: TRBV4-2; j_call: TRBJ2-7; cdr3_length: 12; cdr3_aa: ASSQGTELYEQY
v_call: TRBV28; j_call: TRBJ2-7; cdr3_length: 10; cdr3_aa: ASMVDPYEQY
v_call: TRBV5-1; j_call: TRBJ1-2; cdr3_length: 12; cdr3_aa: ASSLDGGRDGYT
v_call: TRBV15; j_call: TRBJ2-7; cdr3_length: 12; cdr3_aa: ATSRDSSSYEQY
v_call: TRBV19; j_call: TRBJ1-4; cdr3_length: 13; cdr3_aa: ASRSLGEGNEKLL
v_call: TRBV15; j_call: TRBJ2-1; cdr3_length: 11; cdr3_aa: ATSRGVLSEQF
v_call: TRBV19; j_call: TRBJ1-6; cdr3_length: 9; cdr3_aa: ASSPDSLPN
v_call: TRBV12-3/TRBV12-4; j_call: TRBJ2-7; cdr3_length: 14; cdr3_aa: ASSLAGGGARHEQY
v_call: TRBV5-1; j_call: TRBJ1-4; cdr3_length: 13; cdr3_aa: ASSLAGSTNEKLF
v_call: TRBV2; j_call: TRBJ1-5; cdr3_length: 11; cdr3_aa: ASSEDRGKPQH
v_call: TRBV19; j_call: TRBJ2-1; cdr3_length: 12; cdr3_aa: ASSRRGSYNEQF
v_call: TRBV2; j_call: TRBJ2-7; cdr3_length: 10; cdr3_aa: ASSQKDERQY
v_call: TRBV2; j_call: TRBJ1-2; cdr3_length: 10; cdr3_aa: ASSSLAGGYT
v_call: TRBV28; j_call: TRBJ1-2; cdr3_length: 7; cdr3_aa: ATGRTTF
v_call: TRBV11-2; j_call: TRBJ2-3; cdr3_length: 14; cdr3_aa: ASSLNPGQGADTQY
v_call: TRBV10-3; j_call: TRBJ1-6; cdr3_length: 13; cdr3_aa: AIRAGTGDNSPLH
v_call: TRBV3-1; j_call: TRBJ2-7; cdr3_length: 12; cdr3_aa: ASSQGGQEYEQY
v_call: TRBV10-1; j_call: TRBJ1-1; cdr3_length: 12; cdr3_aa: ASSGGMVGAEAF
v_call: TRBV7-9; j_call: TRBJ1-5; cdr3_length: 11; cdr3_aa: ASTQQGDQPQH
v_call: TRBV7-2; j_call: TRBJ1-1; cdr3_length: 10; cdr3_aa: ASSNGGTEAF
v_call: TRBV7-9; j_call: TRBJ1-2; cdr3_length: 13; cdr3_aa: ASSLGDSVRTGYT
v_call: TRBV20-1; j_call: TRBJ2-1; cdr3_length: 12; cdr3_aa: SARPPAGYNEQF
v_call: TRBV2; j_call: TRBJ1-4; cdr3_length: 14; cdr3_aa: ASSEPLIRSEEKLF
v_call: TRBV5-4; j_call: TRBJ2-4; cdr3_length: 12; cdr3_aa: ASSLGQGENIQY
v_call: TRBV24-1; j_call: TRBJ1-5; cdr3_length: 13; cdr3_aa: ATSDRGTPHLPQH
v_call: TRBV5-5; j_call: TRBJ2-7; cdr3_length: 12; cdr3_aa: ASSSWDRSYEQY
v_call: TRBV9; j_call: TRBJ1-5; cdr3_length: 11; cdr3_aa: ASSDSSGQPQH
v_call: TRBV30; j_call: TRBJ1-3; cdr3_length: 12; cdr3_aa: AWSARANGNTIY
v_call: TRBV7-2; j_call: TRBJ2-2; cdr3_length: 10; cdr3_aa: ASSYYTGELF
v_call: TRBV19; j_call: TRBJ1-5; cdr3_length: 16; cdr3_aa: ASSPMGRAGTSNQPQH
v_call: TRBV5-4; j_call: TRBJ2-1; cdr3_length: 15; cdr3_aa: VSSLMGRGFSYNEQF